This T cell receptor beta chain came from a study of identical twins. Germline CDR1 and CDR2: SQVTM and ANQGSEA. This CDR3 spans 11 amino acids. Trimming took off 6 bases at V and 4 bases at J, with 9 bases between the two ends. At least ten counts were recorded for this clonotype. Its antigen is currently unknown. General study results and limits: Modelling approaches yielded underestimates of out-of-frame TCR alpha sharing between monozygotic twins. Beta clonotypes that were abundant in cord blood contained fewer insertions, a pattern absent from memory repertoires. These conclusions were based on statistical analysis (cross-sectional, not following the same donors).

All donors were healthy Caucasians. Via MiXCR, TCRdb re-called the 5' RACE reads, giving one row per CDR3 protein. The data contain hundreds of thousands of distinct CDR3 sequences, approximately 6.1% of them singletons. The V gene is TRBV29-1, the J gene TRBJ1-2; a weak D match, TRBD1 (6 bases). The sequence came from a man aged 18 to 29 in good health. The specimen sequenced was naive T cells sorted from blood. The DNA of the CDR3 is TGCAGCGTGGACAGTTTCTATGGCTACACCTTC. It translates to CSVDSFYGYTF.